Following are 25 T cell receptor beta chains from one sample sequenced in a study of monozygotic twins with inflammatory bowel disease (dated by TCRdb to about 2019). Library preparation was by 5' RACE. The sequencing machine was an Illumina HiSeq 2500. TCRdb reprocessed the raw reads; every CDR3 protein sequence is a single record, and DNA is not supplied. The sample's clone listing holds 300,000 to 350,000 distinct CDR3 sequences. The ten largest clones capture under 2.5% of the sample. The sample comprised blood. The receptors come from a human donor with ulcerative colitis or Crohn's disease, or a healthy co-twin of an affected twin (not recorded which).

The chain has TRBV6-2 or TRBV6-3 and TRBJ2-7; the TCRdb call, TRBD1, lacks DNA for checking. The CDR3 loop spans 15 amino acids. The germline V gene has CDR1 MNHEY and CDR2 SVGEGT. CDR3 loop: CASSTRQSHSYEQYF.

The chain has TRBV12-3 or TRBV12-4 and TRBJ1-4; TCRdb's D gene call, TRBD1, goes unchecked for lack of DNA. The CDR3 length is 16 residues. CDR3 residues: CASSRVGQGGLGKLFF.

This chain links TRBV5-1 with TRBJ2-3. CDR3 size: 15 residues. The germline gives CDR1 SGHRS, CDR2 YFSETQ. CDR3 residues: CASSYYSRGTDTQYF.

This chain connects TRBV7-2 to TRBJ1-2. CDR1 is SGHTA and CDR2 is FQGNSA in the germline V gene. The CDR3 totals 16 residues. CDR3 in amino acids: CASSLDLREAYYGYTF.

The gene calls are TRBV28 and TRBJ1-1; TCRdb lists TRBD1, though no DNA is available to test this call. Per the germline V gene, CDR1 is MDHEN and CDR2 is SYDVKM. There are 11 residues in the CDR3. The CDR3 region is CASTVTGAAFF.

The chain recombines TRBV6-4 with TRBJ2-1. Germline V CDR1 and CDR2: MRHNA, SNTAGT. This CDR3 comprises 12 residues. This chain's CDR3 is CASSVGFNEQFF.

V gene TRBV30 combines with J gene TRBJ2-1; the TRBD2 assignment by TCRdb is unverifiable without DNA. From germline, CDR1 is GTSNPN and CDR2 SVGIG (reference sequence). The CDR3 runs 12 residues. This CDR3 reads CAWSVRRQEQFF.

This sequence joins TRBV19 and TRBJ2-3; without DNA, the TCRdb call of TRBD1 cannot be checked. The CDR3 spans 13 residues. CDR1 is LNHDA and CDR2 is SQIVND in the germline V gene (reference sequence). The CDR3 here is CASSTTTGDTQYF.

The rearrangement links TRBV5-1 to TRBJ1-6; TCRdb's D call, TRBD1, is unchecked because there is no DNA. Germline V gene sequence: CDR1 SGHRS, CDR2 YFSETQ. This CDR3 is 13 amino acids long. The CDR3 protein is CASRDRYNSPLHF.

This rearrangement joins TRBV7-3 to TRBJ1-2. The CDR3 is 13 amino acids. Germline-derived CDR1 and CDR2 are SGHTA and FQGTGA. The CDR3 region is CASSPQRNYGYTF.

The chain links TRBV6-5 to TRBJ2-7; TCRdb reports TRBD2, a call that lacks DNA to check it against. The length of the CDR3 is 17 residues. Looked up from germline, CDR1 is MNHEY and CDR2 is SVGAGI. The CDR3 reads CASSYGGTGTSRYEQYF.

The V and J genes are TRBV7-9 and TRBJ2-7. This CDR3 has 11 residues. Looked up from germline, CDR1 is SEHNR and CDR2 is FQNEAQ (reference sequence). CDR3 protein: CASSPFHEQYF.

The chain employs TRBV12-3 or TRBV12-4 and TRBJ2-2. The CDR3 covers 11 residues. The CDR3 region is CASTRLGELFF.

This sequence joins TRBV20-1 and TRBJ2-1; TCRdb proposes TRBD1, but this gene call is untestable without DNA. This CDR3 contains 12 residues. The V gene's germline CDR1 is DFQATT and CDR2 SNEGSKA (reference sequence). Here the CDR3 reads CSARDRPGEQFF.

The V call is TRBV28, the J call TRBJ2-1; the D call of TRBD2 rests on TCRdb alone, since no DNA is present to check it. Germline V gene lookup returns CDR1 MDHEN and CDR2 SYDVKM. The CDR3 totals 16 residues. This CDR3 is CASSPMSSGGDNEQFF.

The chain couples TRBV11-2 to TRBJ2-2; TCRdb's D call of TRBD2 is untestable without DNA. The CDR3 sequence is 18 residues long. From germline, CDR1 is SGHAT and CDR2 FQNNGV. CDR3: CASSPTRGGRALVGELFF.

The chain combines TRBV7-8 with TRBJ2-7; TCRdb selects TRBD1, and the lack of DNA leaves this call unchecked. The CDR3 contains 12 residues. CDR1 and CDR2 (germline): SGHVS, FQNEAQ. This CDR3 is CASSRGPYEQYF.

The chain employs TRBV7-2 and TRBJ2-5; TCRdb proposes TRBD2, but this gene call is untestable without DNA. The CDR3 totals 14 residues. In germline, CDR1 is SGHTA, CDR2 FQGNSA. The CDR3 loop reads CASSLARTAGTQYF.

The CDR3 protein is CASSFGTGTDTQYF. The V and J genes are TRBV5-1 and TRBJ2-3; TCRdb indicates TRBD1, and absent DNA this call remains unverified. The germline V gene has CDR1 SGHRS and CDR2 YFSETQ. This CDR3 has 14 residues.

The CDR3 reads CASSTLLQETQYF. This rearrangement joins TRBV27 to TRBJ2-5. The CDR3 is 13 residues long. The germline gives CDR1 MNHEY, CDR2 SMNVEV (reference sequence).

The gene calls are TRBV20-1 and TRBJ1-2; no DNA is available, so the TRBD1 call from TCRdb remains unchecked. This CDR3 is built from 12 residues. From germline, CDR1 is DFQATT and CDR2 SNEGSKA (reference sequence). CDR3: CSARPDSYGYTF.

This sequence joins TRBV5-1 and TRBJ2-7. Germline lookup yields CDR1 SGHRS and CDR2 YFSETQ. The CDR3 extends over 15 amino acids. The CDR3: CASSLGPADSYEQYF. Full variable domain (missing parts from reference TRBV5-1 and TRBJ2-7): KAGVTQTPRYLIKTRGQQVTLSCSPISGHRSVSWYQQTPGQGLQFLFEYFSETQRNKGNFPGRFSGRQFSNSRSEMNVSTLELGDSALYLCASSLGPADSYEQYFGPGTRLTVT.

The chain joins TRBV28 to TRBJ2-5; no DNA is available, so the TRBD1 call from TCRdb remains unchecked. The CDR3 runs 14 residues. The V gene's germline CDR1 is MDHEN and CDR2 SYDVKM. The CDR3 here is CASSEAGEHGTQYF.

This chain connects TRBV28 to TRBJ2-7; TCRdb designates TRBD1, a call that cannot be tested without DNA. The CDR3 totals 11 residues. Germline assignment: CDR1 MDHEN and CDR2 SYDVKM. The CDR3 sequence is CASTGQYEQYF.

This chain links TRBV20-1 with TRBJ2-3. The CDR3 totals 15 residues. Germline CDR1 is DFQATT and CDR2 is SNEGSKA (reference sequence). The CDR3 loop is CSARDLFTSTDTQYF.